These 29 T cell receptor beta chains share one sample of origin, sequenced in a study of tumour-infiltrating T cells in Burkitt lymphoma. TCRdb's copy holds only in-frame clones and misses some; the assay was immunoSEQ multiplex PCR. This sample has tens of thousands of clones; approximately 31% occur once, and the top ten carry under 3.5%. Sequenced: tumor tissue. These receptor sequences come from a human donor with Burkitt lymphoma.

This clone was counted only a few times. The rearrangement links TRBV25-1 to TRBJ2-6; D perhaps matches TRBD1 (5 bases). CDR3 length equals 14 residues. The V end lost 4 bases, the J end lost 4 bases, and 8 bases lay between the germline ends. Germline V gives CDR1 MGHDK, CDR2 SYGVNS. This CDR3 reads CASSVPGGANVLTF. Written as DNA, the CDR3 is TGTGCCAGCAGTGTTCCAGGGGGGGCCAACGTCCTGACTTTC. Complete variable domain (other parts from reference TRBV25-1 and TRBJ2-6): EADIYQTPRYLVIGTGKKITLECSQTMGHDKMYWYQQDPGMELHLIHYSYGVNSTEKGDLSSESTVSRIRTEHFPLTLESARPSHTSQYLCASSVPGGANVLTFGAGSRLTVL.

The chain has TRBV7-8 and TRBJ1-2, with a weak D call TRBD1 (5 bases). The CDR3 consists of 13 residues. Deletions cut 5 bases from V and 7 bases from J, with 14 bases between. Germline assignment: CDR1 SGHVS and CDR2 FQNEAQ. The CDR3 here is CASSHREQGGYTF. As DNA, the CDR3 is TGTGCCAGCAGCCACCGGGAGCAGGGTGGCTACACCTTC.

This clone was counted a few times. The CDR3 here is CASSLGGTASQETQYF. CDR3 nucleotides: TGCGCCAGCAGCTTGGGGGGGACAGCATCCCAAGAGACCCAGTACTTC. This chain joins TRBV5-1 and TRBJ2-5; 7 nucleotides line up with TRBD1. This CDR3 has 16 amino acids. V was clipped by 0 bases and J by 1 base; unmatched bases: 6. Per the germline V gene, CDR1 is SGHRS and CDR2 is YFSETQ.

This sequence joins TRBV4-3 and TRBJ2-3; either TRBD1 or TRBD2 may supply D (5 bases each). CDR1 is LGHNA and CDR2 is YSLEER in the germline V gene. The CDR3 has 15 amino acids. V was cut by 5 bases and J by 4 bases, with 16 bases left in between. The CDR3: CASSVQKRGPDTQYF. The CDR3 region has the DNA TGCGCCAGCAGCGTTCAAAAGAGGGGCCCAGATACGCAGTATTTT.

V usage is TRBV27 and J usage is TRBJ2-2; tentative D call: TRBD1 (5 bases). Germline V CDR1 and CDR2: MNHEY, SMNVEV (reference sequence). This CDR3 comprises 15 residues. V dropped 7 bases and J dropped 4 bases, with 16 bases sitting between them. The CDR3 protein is CASTLVGVSTGELFF. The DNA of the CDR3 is TGTGCCAGCACCCTCGTAGGGGTTTCCACCGGGGAGCTGTTTTTT.

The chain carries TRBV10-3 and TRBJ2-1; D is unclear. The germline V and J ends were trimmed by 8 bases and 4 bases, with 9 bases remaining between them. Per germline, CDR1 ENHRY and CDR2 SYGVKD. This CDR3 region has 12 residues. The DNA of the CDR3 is TGTGCCATCTCCCCAGGATACAATGAGCAGTTCTTC. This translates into CAISPGYNEQFF.

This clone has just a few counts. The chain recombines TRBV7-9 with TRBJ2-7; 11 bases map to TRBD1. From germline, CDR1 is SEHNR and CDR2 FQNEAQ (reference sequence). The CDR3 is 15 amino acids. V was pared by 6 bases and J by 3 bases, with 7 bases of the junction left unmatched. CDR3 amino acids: CASSAGTGGGYEQYF. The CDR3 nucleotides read TGTGCCAGCAGTGCGGGGACAGGGGGAGGCTACGAGCAGTACTTC.

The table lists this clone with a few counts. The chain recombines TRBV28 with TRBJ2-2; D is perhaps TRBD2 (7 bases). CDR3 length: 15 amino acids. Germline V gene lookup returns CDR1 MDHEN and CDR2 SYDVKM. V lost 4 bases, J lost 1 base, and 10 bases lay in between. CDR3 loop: CASSWGGENTGELFF. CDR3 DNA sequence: TGTGCCAGCAGTTGGGGGGGCGAGAACACCGGGGAGCTGTTTTTT.

CDR3 in DNA: TGTGCCAGCAGCCCCACAGGTTACACCTACGAGCAGTACTTC. Its translation: CASSPTGYTYEQYF. This chain joins TRBV9 and TRBJ2-7; possible D gene TRBD1, 5 bases. Germline V gives CDR1 SGDLS, CDR2 YYNGEE. CDR3 length equals 14 residues. The germline V and J ends were trimmed by 4 bases and 2 bases, with 13 bases remaining between them.

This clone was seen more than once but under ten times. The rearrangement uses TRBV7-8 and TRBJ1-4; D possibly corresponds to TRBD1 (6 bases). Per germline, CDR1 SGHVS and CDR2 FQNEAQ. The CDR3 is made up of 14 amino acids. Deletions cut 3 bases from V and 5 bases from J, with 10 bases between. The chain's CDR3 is CASSFSGANEKLFF. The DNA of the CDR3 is TGTGCCAGCAGCTTTTCAGGGGCAAATGAAAAACTGTTTTTT.

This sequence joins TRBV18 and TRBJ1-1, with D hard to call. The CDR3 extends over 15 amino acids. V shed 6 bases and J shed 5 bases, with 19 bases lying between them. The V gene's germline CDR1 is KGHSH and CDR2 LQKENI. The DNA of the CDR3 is TGTGCCAGCTCCGAAGGTCCATCTGATGCGACTGAAGCTTTCTTT. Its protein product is CASSEGPSDATEAFF. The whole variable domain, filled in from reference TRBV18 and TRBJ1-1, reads NAGVMQNPRHLVRRRGQEARLRCSPMKGHSHVYWYRQLPEEGLKFMVYLQKENIIDESGMPKERFSAEFPKEGPSILRIQQVVRGDSAAYFCASSEGPSDATEAFFGQGTRLTVV.

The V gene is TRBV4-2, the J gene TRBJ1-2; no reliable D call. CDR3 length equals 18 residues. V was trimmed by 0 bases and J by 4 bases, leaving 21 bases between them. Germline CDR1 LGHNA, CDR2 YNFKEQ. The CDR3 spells CASSQEVVDDGRIYGYTF. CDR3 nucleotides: TGTGCCAGCAGCCAAGAAGTCGTCGACGACGGCCGGATCTATGGCTACACCTTC.

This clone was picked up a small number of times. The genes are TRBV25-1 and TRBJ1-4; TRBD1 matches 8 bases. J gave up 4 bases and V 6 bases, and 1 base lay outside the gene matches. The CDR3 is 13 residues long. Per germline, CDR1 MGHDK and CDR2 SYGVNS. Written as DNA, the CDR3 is TGTGCCAGCAGGGGACAGGATAATGAAAAACTGTTTTTT. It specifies CASRGQDNEKLFF.

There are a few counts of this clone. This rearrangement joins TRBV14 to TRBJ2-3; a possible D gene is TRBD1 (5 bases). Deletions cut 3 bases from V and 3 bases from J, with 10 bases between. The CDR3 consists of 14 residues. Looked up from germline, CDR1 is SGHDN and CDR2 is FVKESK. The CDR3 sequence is CASSQGQYTDTQYF. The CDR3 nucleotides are TGTGCCAGCAGCCAGGGGCAGTATACAGATACGCAGTATTTT.

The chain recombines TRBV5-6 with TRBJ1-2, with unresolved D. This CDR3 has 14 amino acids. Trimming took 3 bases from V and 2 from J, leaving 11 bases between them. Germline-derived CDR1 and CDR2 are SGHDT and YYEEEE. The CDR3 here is CASSSRWSNYGYTF. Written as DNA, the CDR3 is TGTGCCAGCAGCTCAAGATGGTCCAACTATGGCTACACCTTC.

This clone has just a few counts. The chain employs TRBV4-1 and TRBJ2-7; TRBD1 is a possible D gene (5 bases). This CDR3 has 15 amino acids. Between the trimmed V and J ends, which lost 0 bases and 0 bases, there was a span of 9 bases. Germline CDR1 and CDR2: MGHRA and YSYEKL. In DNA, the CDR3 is TGCGCCAGCAGCCAAGAGACAGTCAGCTCCTACGAGCAGTACTTC. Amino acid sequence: CASSQETVSSYEQYF.

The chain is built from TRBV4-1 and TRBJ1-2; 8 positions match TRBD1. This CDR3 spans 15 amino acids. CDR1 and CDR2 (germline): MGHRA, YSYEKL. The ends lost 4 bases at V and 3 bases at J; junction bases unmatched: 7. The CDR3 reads CASSRNTGGDYGYTF. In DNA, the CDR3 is TGCGCCAGCAGCCGGAATACAGGGGGGGACTATGGCTACACCTTC.

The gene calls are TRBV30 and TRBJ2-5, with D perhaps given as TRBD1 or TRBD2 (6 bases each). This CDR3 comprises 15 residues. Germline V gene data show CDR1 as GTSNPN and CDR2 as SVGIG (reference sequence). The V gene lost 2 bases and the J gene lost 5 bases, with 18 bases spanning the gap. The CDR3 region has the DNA TGTGCCTGGAGTTCCGGTGGCCGGAGGGGGGAGACCCAGTACTTC. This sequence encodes CAWSSGGRRGETQYF.

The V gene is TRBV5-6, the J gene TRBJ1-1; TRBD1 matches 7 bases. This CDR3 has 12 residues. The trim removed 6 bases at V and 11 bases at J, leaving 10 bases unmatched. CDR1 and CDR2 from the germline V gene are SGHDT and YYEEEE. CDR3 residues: CASKGTEVAAFF. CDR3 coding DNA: TGTGCCAGCAAGGGGACAGAGGTGGCGGCTTTCTTT.

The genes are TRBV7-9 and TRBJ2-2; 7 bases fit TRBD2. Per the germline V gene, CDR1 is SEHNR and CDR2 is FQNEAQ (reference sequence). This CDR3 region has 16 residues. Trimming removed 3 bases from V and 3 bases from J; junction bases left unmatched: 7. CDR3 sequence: CASSFLAGVHTGELFF. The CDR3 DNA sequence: TGTGCCAGCAGCTTTTTGGCGGGGGTGCACACCGGGGAGCTGTTTTTT.

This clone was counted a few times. DNA of the CDR3: TGCGCCAGCAGCTACCTAGCGGGGGCAAACACCGGGGAGCTGTTTTTT. Residues: CASSYLAGANTGELFF. This rearrangement joins TRBV5-1 to TRBJ2-2, with 10 bases fitting TRBD2. CDR3 length equals 16 residues. The V segment lost 3 bases and the J segment 2 bases; nucleotides outside the gene matches: 4. From germline, CDR1 is SGHRS and CDR2 YFSETQ.

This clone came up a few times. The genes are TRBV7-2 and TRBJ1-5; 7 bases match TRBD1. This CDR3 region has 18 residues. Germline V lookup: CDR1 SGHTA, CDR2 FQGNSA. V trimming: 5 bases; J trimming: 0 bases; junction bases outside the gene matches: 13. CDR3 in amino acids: CASSATGTASYSNQPQHF. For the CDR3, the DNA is TGTGCCAGCAGCGCGACTGGGACAGCTTCCTATAGCAATCAGCCCCAGCATTTT. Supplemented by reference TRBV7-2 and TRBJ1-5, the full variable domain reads GAGVSQSPSNKVTEKGKDVELRCDPISGHTALYWYRQSLGQGLEFLIYFQGNSAPDKSGLPSDRFSAERTGGSVSTLTIQRTQQEDSAVYLCASSATGTASYSNQPQHFGDGTRLSIL.

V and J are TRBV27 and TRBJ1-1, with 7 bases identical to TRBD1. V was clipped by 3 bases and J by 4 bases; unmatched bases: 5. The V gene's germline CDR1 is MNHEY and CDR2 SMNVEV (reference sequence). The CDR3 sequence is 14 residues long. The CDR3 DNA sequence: TGTGCCAGCAGTTTCGCAGGGGGGGGCACTGAAGCTTTCTTT. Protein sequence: CASSFAGGGTEAFF.

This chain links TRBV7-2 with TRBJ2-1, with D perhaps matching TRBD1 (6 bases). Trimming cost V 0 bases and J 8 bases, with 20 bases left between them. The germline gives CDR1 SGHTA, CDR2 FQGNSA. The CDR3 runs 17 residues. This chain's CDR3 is CASSLAPTGRSFDEQFF. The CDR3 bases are TGTGCCAGCAGCTTAGCGCCCACAGGGAGAAGCTTCGATGAGCAGTTCTTC.

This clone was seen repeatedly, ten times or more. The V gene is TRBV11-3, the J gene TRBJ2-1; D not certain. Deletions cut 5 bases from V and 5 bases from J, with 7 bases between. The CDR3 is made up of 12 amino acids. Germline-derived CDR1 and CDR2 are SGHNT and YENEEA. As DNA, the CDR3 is TGTGCCAGCAGCCCGGACGACAATGAGCAGTTCTTC. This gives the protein CASSPDDNEQFF.

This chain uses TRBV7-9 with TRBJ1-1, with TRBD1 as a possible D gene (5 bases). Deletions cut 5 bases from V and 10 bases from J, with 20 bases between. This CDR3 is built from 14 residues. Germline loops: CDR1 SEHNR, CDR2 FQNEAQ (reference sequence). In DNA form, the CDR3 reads TGTGCCAGCAGCAACCCGGGGGGGACTGAACCAGCTTTCTTT. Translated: CASSNPGGTEPAFF.

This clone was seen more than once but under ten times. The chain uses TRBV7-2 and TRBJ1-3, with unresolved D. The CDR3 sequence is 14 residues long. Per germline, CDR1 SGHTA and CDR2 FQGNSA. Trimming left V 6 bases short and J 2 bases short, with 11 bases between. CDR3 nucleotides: TGTGCCAGCAGTTTGCAGTCGGCTGGAAACACCATATATTTT. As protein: CASSLQSAGNTIYF. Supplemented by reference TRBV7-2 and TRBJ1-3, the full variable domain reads GAGVSQSPSNKVTEKGKDVELRCDPISGHTALYWYRQSLGQGLEFLIYFQGNSAPDKSGLPSDRFSAERTGGSVSTLTIQRTQQEDSAVYLCASSLQSAGNTIYFGEGSWLTVV.

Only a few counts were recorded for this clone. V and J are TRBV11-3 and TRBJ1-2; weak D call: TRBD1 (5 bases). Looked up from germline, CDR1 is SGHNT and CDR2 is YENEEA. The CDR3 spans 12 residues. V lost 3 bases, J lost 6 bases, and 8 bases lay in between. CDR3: CASSLSGDGYTF. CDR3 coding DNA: TGTGCCAGCAGCTTGTCGGGGGATGGCTACACCTTC.

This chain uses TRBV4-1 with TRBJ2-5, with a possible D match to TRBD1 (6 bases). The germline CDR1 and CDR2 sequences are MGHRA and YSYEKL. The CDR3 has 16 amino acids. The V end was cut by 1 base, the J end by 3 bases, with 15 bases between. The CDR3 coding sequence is TGCGCCAGCAGCCAAGGATGGGGCGCAGGGGAAGAGACCCAGTACTTC. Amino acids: CASSQGWGAGEETQYF.